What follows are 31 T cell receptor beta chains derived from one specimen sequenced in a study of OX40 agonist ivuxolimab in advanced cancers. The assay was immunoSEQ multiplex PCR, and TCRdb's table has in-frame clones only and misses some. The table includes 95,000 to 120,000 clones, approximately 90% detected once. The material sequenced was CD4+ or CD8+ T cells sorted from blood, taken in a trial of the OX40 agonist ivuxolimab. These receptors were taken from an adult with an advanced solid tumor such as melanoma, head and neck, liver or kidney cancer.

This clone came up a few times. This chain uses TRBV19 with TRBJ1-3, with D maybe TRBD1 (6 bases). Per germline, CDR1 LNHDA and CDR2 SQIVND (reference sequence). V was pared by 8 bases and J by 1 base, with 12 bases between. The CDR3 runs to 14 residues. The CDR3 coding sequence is TGTGCCAGTCGTTACAGGGAGTCTGGAAACACCATATATTTT. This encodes CASRYRESGNTIYF.

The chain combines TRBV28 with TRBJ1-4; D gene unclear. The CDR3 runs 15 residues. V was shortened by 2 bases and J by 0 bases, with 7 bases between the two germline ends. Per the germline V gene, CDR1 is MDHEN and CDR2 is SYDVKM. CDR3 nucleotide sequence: TGTGCCAGCAGTTTAGAGGGTTCAACTAATGAAAAACTGTTTTTT. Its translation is CASSLEGSTNEKLFF.

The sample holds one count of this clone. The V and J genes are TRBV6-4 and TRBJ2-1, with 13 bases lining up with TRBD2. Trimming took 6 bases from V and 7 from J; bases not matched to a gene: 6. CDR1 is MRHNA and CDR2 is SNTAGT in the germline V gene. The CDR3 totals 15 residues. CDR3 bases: TGTGCCAGCAGCCGGACTAGCGGGGGAGATAATGAGCAGTTCTTC. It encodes CASSRTSGGDNEQFF.

The DNA of the CDR3 is TGTGCCAGCAGTGGAAACAGGGCTTTGGATGGCTACACCTTC. Encoded protein: CASSGNRALDGYTF. The chain has TRBV2 and TRBJ1-2, with a tentative D call TRBD1 (6 bases). Trimming shortened V by 4 bases and J by 6 bases, and 15 bases separated the two germline ends. The CDR3 loop spans 14 amino acids. In germline, CDR1 is SNHLY, CDR2 FYNNEI.

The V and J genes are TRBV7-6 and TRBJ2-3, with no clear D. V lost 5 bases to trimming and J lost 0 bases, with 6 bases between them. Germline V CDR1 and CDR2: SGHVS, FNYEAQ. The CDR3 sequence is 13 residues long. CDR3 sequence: CASSPYSTDTQYF. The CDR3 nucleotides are TGTGCCAGCAGCCCCTACAGCACAGATACGCAGTATTTT. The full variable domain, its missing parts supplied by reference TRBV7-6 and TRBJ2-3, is GAGVSQSPRYKVTKRGQDVALRCDPISGHVSLYWYRQALGQGPEFLTYFNYEAQQDKSGLPNDRFSAERPEGSISTLTIQRTEQRDSAMYRCASSPYSTDTQYFGPGTRLTVL.

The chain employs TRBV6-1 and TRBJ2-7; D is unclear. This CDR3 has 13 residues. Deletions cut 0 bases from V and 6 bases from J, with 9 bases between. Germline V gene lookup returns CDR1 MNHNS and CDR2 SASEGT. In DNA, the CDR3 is TGTGCCAGCAGTGAAGCGCTTCCCAGCGAGCAGTACTTC. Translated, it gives CASSEALPSEQYF.

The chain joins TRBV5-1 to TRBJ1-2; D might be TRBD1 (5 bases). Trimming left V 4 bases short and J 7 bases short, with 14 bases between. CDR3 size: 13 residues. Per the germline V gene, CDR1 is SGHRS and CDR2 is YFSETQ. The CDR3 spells CASSPPPGLGYTF. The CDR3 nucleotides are TGCGCCAGCAGCCCCCCCCCAGGGCTTGGCTACACCTTC.

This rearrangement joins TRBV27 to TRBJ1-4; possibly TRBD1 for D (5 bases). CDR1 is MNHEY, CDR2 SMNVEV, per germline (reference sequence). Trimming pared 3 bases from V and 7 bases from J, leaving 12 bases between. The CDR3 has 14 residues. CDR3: CASSLSGPVEKLFF. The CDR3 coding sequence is TGTGCCAGCAGTTTGTCGGGGCCAGTTGAAAAACTGTTTTTT.

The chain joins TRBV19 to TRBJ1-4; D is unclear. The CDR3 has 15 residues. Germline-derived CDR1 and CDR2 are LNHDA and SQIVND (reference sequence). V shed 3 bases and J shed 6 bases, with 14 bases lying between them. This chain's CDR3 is CASSMAVPGDEKLFF. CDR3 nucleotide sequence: TGTGCCAGTAGTATGGCAGTTCCGGGAGATGAAAAACTGTTTTTT.

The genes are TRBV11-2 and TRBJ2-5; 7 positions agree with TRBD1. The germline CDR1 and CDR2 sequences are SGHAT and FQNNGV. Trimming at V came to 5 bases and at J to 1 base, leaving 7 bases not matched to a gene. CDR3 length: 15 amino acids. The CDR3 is CASSPQGVPQETQYF. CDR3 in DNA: TGTGCCAGCAGCCCGCAGGGGGTTCCCCAAGAGACCCAGTACTTC.

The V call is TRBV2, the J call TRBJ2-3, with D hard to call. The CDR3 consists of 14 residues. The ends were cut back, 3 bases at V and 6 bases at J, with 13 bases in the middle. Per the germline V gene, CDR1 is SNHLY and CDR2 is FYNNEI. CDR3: CASSESWLHDTQYF. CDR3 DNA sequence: TGTGCCAGCAGTGAGTCCTGGTTGCACGATACGCAGTATTTT.

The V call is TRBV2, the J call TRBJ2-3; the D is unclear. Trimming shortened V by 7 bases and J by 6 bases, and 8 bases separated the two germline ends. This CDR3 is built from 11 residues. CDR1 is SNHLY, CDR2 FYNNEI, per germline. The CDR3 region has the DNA TGTGCCAGCACCTTTTGGGATACGCAGTATTTT. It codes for CASTFWDTQYF.

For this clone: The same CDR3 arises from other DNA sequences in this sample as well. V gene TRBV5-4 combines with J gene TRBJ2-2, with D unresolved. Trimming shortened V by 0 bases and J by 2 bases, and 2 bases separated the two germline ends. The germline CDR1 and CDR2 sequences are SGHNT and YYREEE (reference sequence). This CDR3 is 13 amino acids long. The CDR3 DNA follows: TGTGCCAGCAGCTTGGCTAACACCGGGGAGCTGTTTTTT. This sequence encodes CASSLANTGELFF.

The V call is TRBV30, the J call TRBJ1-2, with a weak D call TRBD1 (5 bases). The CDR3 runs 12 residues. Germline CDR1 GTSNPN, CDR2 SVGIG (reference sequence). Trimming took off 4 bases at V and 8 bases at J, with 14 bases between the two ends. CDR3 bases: TGTGCCTGGAACGCCGGGGCGGGAGGCTACACCTTC. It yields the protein CAWNAGAGGYTF.

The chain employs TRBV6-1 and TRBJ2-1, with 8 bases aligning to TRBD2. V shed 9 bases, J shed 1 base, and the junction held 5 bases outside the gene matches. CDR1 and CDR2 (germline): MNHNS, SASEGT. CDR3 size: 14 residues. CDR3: CASSGTTSYNEQFF. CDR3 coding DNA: TGTGCCAGTAGCGGGACTACTTCCTACAATGAGCAGTTCTTC.

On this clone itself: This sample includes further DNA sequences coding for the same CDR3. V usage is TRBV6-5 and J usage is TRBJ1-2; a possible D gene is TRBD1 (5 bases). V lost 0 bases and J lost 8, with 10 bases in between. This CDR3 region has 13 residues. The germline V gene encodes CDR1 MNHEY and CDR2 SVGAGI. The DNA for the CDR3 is TGTGCCAGCAGTTACTCTCAGGGATCCGGCTACACCTTC. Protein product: CASSYSQGSGYTF.

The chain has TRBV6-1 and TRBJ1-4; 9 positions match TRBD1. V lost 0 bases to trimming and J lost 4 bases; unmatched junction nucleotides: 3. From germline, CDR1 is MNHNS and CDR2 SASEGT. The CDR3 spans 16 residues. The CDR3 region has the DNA TGTGCCAGCAGTGAAGCGCAGGGACAGGGTAATGAAAAACTGTTTTTT. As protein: CASSEAQGQGNEKLFF.

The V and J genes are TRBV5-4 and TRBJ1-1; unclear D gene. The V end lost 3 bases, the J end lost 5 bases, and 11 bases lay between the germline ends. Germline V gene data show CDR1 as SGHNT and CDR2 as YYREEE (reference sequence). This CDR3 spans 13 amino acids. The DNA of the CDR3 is TGTGCCAGCAGCTCTCCCCCCTGGACTGAAGCTTTCTTT. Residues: CASSSPPWTEAFF.

The CDR3: CAWNGGSYEQYF. The CDR3 DNA reads TGTGCCTGGAACGGGGGTAGCTACGAGCAGTACTTC. The rearrangement links TRBV30 to TRBJ2-7, with a weak D call TRBD2 (6 bases). Per germline, CDR1 GTSNPN and CDR2 SVGIG (reference sequence). The CDR3 extends over 12 amino acids. Deletions cut 4 bases from V and 3 bases from J, with 10 bases between.

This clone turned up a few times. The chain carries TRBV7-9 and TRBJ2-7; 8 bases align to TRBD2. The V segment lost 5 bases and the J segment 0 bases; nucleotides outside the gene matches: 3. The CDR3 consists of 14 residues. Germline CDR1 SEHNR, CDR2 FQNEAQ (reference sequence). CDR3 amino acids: CASSPGGSSYEQYF. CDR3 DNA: TGTGCCAGCAGCCCGGGGGGGTCCTCCTACGAGCAGTACTTC.

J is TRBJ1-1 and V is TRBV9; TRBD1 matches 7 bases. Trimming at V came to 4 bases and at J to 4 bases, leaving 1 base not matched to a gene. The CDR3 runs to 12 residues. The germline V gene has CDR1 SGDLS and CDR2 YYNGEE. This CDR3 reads CASSRGLTEAFF. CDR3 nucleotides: TGTGCCAGCAGCAGGGGGCTCACTGAAGCTTTCTTT.

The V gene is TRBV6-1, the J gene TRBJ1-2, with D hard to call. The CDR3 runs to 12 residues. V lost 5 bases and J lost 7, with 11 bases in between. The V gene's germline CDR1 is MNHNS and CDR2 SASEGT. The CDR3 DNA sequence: TGTGCCAGCAGTACTCCAGGTTCTGGCTACACCTTC. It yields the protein CASSTPGSGYTF.

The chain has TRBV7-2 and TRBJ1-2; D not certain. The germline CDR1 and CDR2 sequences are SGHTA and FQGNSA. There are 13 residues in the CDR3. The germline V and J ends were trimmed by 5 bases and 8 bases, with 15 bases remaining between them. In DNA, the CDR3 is TGTGCCAGCAGCCACGAAGGGTTGGGGGGCTACACCTTC. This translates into CASSHEGLGGYTF.

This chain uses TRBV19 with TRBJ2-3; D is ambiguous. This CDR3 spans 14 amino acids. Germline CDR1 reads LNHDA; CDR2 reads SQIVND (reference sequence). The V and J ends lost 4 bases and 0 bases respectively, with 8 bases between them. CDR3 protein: CASSRGRSTDTQYF. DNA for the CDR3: TGTGCCAGTAGTAGGGGTCGGAGCACAGATACGCAGTATTTT.

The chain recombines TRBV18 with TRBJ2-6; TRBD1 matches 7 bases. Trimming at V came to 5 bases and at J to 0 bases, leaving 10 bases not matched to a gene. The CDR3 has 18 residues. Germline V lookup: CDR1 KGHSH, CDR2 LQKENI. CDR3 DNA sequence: TGTGCCAGCTCAATCAGGACAGGCGACCCCTCTGGGGCCAACGTCCTGACTTTC. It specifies CASSIRTGDPSGANVLTF. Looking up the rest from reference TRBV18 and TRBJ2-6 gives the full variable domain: NAGVMQNPRHLVRRRGQEARLRCSPMKGHSHVYWYRQLPEEGLKFMVYLQKENIIDESGMPKERFSAEFPKEGPSILRIQQVVRGDSAAYFCASSIRTGDPSGANVLTFGAGSRLTVL.

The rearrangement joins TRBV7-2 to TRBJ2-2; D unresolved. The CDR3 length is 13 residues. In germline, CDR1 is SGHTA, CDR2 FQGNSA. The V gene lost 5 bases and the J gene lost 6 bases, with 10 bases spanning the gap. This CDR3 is CASSNYLAGELFF. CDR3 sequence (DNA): TGTGCCAGCAGCAATTATCTAGCCGGGGAGCTGTTTTTT.

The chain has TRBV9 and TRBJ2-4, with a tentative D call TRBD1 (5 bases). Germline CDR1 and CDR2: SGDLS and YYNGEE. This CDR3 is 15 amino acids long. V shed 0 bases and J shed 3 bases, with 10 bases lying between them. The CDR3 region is CASSVGVGDKNIQYF. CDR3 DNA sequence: TGTGCCAGCAGCGTAGGGGTAGGGGACAAAAACATTCAGTACTTC.

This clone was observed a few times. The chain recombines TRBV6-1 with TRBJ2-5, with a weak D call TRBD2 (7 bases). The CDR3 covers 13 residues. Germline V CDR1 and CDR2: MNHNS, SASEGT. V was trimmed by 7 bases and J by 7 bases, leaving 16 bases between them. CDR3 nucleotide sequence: TGTGCCAGCAATAGGGGGGGCGAGGGGACCCAGTACTTC. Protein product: CASNRGGEGTQYF.

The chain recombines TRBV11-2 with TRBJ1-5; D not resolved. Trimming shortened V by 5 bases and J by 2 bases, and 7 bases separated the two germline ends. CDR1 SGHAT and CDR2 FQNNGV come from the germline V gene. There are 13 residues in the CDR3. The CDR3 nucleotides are TGTGCCAGCAGCGAGACCCGCAATCAGCCCCAGCATTTT. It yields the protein CASSETRNQPQHF.

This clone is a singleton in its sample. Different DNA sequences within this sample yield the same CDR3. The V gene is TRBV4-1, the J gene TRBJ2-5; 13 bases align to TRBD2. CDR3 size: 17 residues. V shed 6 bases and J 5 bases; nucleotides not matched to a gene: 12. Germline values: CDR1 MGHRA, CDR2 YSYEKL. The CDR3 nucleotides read TGCGCCAGCAGATCACTAGCGGGAGGGCCAGAAGGTGAGACCCAGTACTTC. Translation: CASRSLAGGPEGETQYF.

The CDR3 DNA sequence: TGTGCCAGCAGCACGACGACTAGCACAGATACGCAGTATTTT. It codes for CASSTTTSTDTQYF. The V gene is TRBV7-2, the J gene TRBJ2-3, with unresolved D. Per the germline V gene, CDR1 is SGHTA and CDR2 is FQGNSA. V lost 5 bases, J lost 0 bases, and 9 bases lay in between. There are 14 residues in the CDR3.